This passage covers 9 T cell receptor beta chains from one sample sequenced in a study of T-cell reconstitution after alpha-beta-depleted transplantation in children. It was with unique molecular identifiers that the TCRbeta library was prepared. TCRdb redid the calling of the PCR reads with MiXCR, one entry per CDR3 protein. The repertoire holds 170,000 or so distinct CDR3 sequences, with over 5.5% as singletons. The sequencing used PBMCs from the stem cell graft donor, collected from the stem cell graft. These receptors were taken from a human donor who donated a stem cell graft to a child with Wiskott-Aldrich syndrome.

Ten or more counts support this clonotype. The V gene is TRBV20-1, the J gene TRBJ2-2, with 9 bases that match TRBD1. Trimming removed 5 bases from V and 2 bases from J; junction bases left unmatched: 3. The CDR3 runs 14 residues. Germline V CDR1 and CDR2: DFQATT, SNEGSKA (reference sequence). The CDR3 spells CSAWDRANTGELFF. The CDR3 coding sequence is TGCAGTGCTTGGGACAGGGCCAACACCGGGGAGCTGTTTTTT.

Many counts were recorded for this clonotype. The CDR3 DNA is TGCAGTGCTAGAGATCTGGGTAGCAGATACGAGCAGTACTTC. Protein sequence: CSARDLGSRYEQYF. This chain joins TRBV20-1 and TRBJ2-7; D not certain. This CDR3 contains 14 residues. Germline-derived CDR1 and CDR2 are DFQATT and SNEGSKA (reference sequence). Trimming left V 0 bases short and J 4 bases short, with 13 bases between.

Ten or more counts support this clonotype. As DNA, the CDR3 is TGCGCCAGCAGCCCGCAGGGACAGGGGAACATTCAGTACTTC. Translated: CASSPQGQGNIQYF. V is TRBV5-1 and J is TRBJ2-4; 10 nucleotides agree with TRBD1. The CDR3 loop spans 14 amino acids. The V gene's germline CDR1 is SGHRS and CDR2 YFSETQ. Unmatched junction bases numbered 5, after V lost 4 bases and J lost 7 bases.

This clonotype came up many times. The V call is TRBV12-3 or TRBV12-4, the J call TRBJ2-3; 9 nucleotides match TRBD2. The V gene end was trimmed by 4 bases and the J gene end by 2 bases; junction bases not matched to a gene: 4. The CDR3 has 15 residues. The CDR3 DNA reads as TGTGCCAGCAGTTCCCCTAGCGGGATCACAGATACGCAGTATTTT. Its translation: CASSSPSGITDTQYF.

Only a few counts were recorded for this clonotype. The rearrangement joins TRBV5-5 to TRBJ2-5, with TRBD1 matching over 8 bases. Germline CDR1 is SGHKS and CDR2 is YYEKEE (reference sequence). Trimming at V came to 0 bases and at J to 1 base, leaving 5 bases not matched to a gene. This CDR3 has 16 residues. CDR3 sequence reads: CASSLGQGAGQETQYF. CDR3 bases: TGTGCCAGCAGCTTGGGGCAGGGGGCGGGCCAAGAGACCCAGTACTTC. The complete variable domain, with remaining parts taken from reference TRBV5-5 and TRBJ2-5, reads DAGVTQSPTHLIKTRGQQVTLRCSPISGHKSVSWYQQVLGQGPQFIFQYYEKEERGRGNFPDRFSARQFPNYSSELNVNALLLGDSALYLCASSLGQGAGQETQYFGPGTRLLVL.

This clonotype has at least ten counts. The rearrangement joins TRBV6-5 to TRBJ2-3; 9 bases map to TRBD1. With V trimmed by 5 bases and J by 4 bases, 10 bases remained unmatched. Germline CDR1 MNHEY, CDR2 SVGAGI. This CDR3 spans 16 amino acids. The CDR3 DNA sequence: TGTGCCAGCAGTCCCACCCGGACAGGGGATCCAGATACGCAGTATTTT. Its protein is CASSPTRTGDPDTQYF.

This clonotype was recorded at least ten times. V gene TRBV2 combines with J gene TRBJ1-3; D is ambiguous. V was trimmed by 2 bases and J by 1 base, leaving 6 bases between them. CDR3 length: 14 amino acids. Germline V gene data show CDR1 as SNHLY and CDR2 as FYNNEI. The CDR3 sequence is CASSEPRSGNTIYF. In nucleotides, the CDR3 is TGTGCCAGCAGTGAACCGAGATCTGGAAACACCATATATTTT.

In its sample, this clonotype was seen many times. The V gene is TRBV12-3 or TRBV12-4, the J gene TRBJ2-5; possible D gene TRBD1, 6 bases. The CDR3 length is 16 residues. Trimming removed 5 bases at V and 2 bases at J, with 18 bases between. CDR3 nucleotides: TGTGCCAGCAGTCCCCAAACAAGGGGGAATCAAGAGACCCAGTACTTC. It encodes CASSPQTRGNQETQYF.

This clonotype has a count of ten or more. This chain connects TRBV10-3 to TRBJ2-1; D not certain. V was cut by 4 bases and J by 4 bases, with 14 bases left in between. Germline assignment: CDR1 ENHRY and CDR2 SYGVKD. The CDR3 has 15 residues. CDR3 loop: CAISGAAILYNEQFF. CDR3 DNA sequence: TGTGCCATCAGTGGGGCAGCGATCCTGTACAATGAGCAGTTCTTC.